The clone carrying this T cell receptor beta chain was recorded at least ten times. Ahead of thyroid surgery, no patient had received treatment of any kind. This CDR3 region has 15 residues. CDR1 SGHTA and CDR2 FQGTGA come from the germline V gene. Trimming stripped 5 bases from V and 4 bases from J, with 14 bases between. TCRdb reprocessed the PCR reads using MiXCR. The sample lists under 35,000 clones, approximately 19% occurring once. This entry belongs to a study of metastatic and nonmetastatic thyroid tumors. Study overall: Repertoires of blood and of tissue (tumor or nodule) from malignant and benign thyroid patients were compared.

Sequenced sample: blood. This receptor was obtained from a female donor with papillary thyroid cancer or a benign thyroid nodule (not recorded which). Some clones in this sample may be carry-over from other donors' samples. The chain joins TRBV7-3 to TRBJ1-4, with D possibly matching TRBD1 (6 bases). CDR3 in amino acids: CASSLAKGVNEKLFF. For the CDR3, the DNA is TGTGCCAGCAGCCTGGCGAAGGGGGTTAATGAAAAACTGTTTTTT.